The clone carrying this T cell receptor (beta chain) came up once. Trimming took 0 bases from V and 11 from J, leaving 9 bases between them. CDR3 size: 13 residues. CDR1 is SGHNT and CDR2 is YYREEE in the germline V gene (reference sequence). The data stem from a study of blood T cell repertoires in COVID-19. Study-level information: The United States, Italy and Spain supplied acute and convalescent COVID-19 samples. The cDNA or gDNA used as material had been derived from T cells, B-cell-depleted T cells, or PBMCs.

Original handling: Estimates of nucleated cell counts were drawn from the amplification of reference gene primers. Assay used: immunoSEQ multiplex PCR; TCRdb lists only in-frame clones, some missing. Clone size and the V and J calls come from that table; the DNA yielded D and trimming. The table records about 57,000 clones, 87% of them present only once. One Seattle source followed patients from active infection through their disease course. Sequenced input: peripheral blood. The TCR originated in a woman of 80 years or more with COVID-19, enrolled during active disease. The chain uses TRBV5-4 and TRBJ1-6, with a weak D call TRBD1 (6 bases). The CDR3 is CASSLVRGTPLHF. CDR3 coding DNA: TGTGCCAGCAGCTTGGTGAGGGGGACACCCCTCCACTTT.